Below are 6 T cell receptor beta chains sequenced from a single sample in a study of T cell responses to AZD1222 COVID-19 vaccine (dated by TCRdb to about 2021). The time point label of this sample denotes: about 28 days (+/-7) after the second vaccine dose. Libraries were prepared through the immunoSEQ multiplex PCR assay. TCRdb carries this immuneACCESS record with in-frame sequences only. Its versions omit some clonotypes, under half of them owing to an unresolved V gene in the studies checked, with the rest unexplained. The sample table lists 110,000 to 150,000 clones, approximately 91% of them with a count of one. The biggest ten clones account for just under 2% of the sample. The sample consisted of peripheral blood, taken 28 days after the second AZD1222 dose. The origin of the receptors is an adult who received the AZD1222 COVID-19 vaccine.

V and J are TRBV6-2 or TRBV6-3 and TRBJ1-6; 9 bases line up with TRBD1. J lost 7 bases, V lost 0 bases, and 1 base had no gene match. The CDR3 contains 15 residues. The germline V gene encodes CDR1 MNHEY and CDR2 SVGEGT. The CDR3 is CASSYSGTGNSPLHF. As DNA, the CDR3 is TGTGCCAGCAGTTACTCGGGGACAGGGAATTCACCCCTCCACTTT.

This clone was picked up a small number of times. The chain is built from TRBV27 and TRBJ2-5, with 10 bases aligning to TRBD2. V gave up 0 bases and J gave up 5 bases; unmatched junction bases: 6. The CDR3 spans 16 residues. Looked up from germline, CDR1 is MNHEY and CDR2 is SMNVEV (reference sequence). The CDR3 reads CASSLSPAGGLETQYF. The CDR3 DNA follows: TGTGCCAGCAGTTTATCGCCAGCGGGGGGGCTGGAGACCCAGTACTTC.

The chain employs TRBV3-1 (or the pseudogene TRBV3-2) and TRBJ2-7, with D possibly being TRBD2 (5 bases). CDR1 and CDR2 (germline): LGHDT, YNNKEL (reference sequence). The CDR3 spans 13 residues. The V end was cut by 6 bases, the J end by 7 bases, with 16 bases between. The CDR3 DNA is TGTGCCAGCAGTGCCCGGACGAGGGAGGAGCAGTACTTC. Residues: CASSARTREEQYF.

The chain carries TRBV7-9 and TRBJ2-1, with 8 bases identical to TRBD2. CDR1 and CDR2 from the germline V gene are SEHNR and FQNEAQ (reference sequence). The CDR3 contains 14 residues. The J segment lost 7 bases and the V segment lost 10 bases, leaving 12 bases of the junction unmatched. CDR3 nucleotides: TGTGCCATTCAAAGCGGGGGCATGGGGAATGAGCAGTTCTTC. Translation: CAIQSGGMGNEQFF.

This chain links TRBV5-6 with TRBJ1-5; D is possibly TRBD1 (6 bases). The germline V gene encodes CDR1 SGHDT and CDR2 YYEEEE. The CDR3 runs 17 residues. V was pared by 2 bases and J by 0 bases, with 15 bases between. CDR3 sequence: CASSFTGKGYSNQPQHF. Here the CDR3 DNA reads TGTGCCAGCAGCTTTACAGGGAAGGGTTATAGCAATCAGCCCCAGCATTTT.

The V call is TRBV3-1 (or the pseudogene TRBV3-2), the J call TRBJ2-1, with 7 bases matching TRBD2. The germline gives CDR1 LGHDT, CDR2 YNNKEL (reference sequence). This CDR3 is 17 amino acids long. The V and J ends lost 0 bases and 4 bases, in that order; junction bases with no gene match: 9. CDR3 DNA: TGTGCCAGCAGCCAAGATCTTGCCGGGAGGTCTTACAATGAGCAGTTCTTC. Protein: CASSQDLAGRSYNEQFF.